This TCR beta chain appears in the sequencing data of a study of chemoradiotherapy in HPV16-positive cancers. Study overall: Functional T-cell assays on two HPV16-positive patients' cells defined candidate HPV-specific clones and common TCR motifs.

Study-level results: For HPV16-positive patients, expanding HPV-responsive T cells associated with longer recurrence-free survival. Functional assays defining HPV-specific T cells used only a couple of HPV16-positive patients.

Profiling relied on immunoSEQ multiplex PCR, and the TCRdb table lists in-frame clones only, not all of them. The data contain about 5,000 clones, 85% to 95% of them singletons. Germline CDR1 and CDR2: SEHNR and FQNEAQ (reference sequence). Trimming removed 2 bases at V and 3 bases at J, with 8 bases between. The CDR3 runs to 14 residues. About this clone itself: What it recognizes is unknown.

V gene TRBV7-9 combines with J gene TRBJ1-3, with unresolved D. This specimen was taken from a patient who underwent chemoradiotherapy. This TCR came from a human donor with HPV-associated anogenital cancer. CDR3 bases: TGTGCCAGCAGCTTACGGAGGGATGGAAACACCATATATTTT. Protein: CASSLRRDGNTIYF.